This T cell receptor (beta chain) appears in the sequencing data of a study of cytomegalovirus exposure and HLA in healthy donors. The CDR3 spans 14 residues. Per germline, CDR1 MDHEN and CDR2 SYDVKM. V was trimmed by 6 bases and J by 6 bases, leaving 18 bases between them. TCRdb's table, derived via immunoSEQ multiplex PCR, lists solely in-frame clones and lacks some. The sample has about 150,000 clones; about 95% are singletons. Material: PBMCs. This chain links TRBV28 with TRBJ2-7; the D gene is possibly TRBD2 (5 bases). This TCR was recovered from a man between 18 and 29 years old in good health and CMV-seropositive. CDR3: CASRTNSADREQYF. CDR3 in DNA: TGTGCCAGCAGAACAAATAGCGCCGACCGCGAGCAGTACTTC. Supplemented by reference TRBV28 and TRBJ2-7, the full variable domain reads DVKVTQSSRYLVKRTGEKVFLECVQDMDHENMFWYRQDPGLGLRLIYFSYDVKMKEKGDIPEGYSVSREKKERFSLILESASTNQTSMYLCASRTNSADREQYFGPGTRLTVT.